This TCR beta chain derives from a study of T-cell reconstitution after alpha-beta-depleted transplantation in children. Study results and limitations: Certain patients had high TCRbeta diversity at day 60, and it came from recipient T cells and thymic progenitors that survived. About two months after transplant, alpha-beta T cells reportedly came from several hundred expanded graft clones. Hyperexpanded clones declined; after one year, newly produced T cells mostly supplied diversity.

Using unique molecular identifiers, the investigators prepared the TCRbeta library. Via MiXCR, TCRdb re-called the PCR reads, giving one row per CDR3 protein. This sample carries roughly 28,000 distinct CDR3 sequences, 18% of them seen once, and the ten largest clones take 35% to 45%. Details on this clonotype: The target antigen is unknown.

This specimen was PBMCs, mostly from graft donor cells, taken 60 days after TCRalphabeta/CD19-depleted stem cell transplant. The sequence derives from a male patient between 2 and 15 years old who had a stem cell transplant for acute lymphoblastic leukemia, so the T cells may come from the graft donor.

The CDR3 region is CASSLGPVYEQYF. In nucleotides, the CDR3 is TGTGCCAGCAGCCTGGGCCCGGTCTACGAGCAGTACTTC. V usage is TRBV13 and J usage is TRBJ2-7; no clear D. Looked up from germline, CDR1 is PRHDT and CDR2 is FYEKMQ (reference sequence). The V gene lost 5 bases and the J gene lost 3 bases, with 11 bases spanning the gap. The CDR3 spans 13 residues.